This T cell receptor (beta chain) was recorded in a study of blood T cell repertoires in COVID-19. The wider study: Samples of COVID-19 (acute and convalescent) were obtained from the United States, Italy and Spain.

Method: immunoSEQ multiplex PCR; TCRdb's copy keeps in-frame clones and lacks some. The sample has approximately 200,000 clones; approximately 81% are singletons. Sequenced material: peripheral blood. This TCR derives from a woman of 80 years or more with acute or convalescent COVID-19.

For the CDR3, the DNA is TGTGCCAGCAGCTTGTACGGGGTGAACACCGGGGAGCTGTTTTTT. This encodes CASSLYGVNTGELFF. The chain couples TRBV11-3 to TRBJ2-2, with D maybe TRBD2 (5 bases). CDR3 length: 15 residues. Germline V gene data show CDR1 as SGHNT and CDR2 as YENEEA. V was cut by 3 bases and J by 1 base, with 9 bases left in between.